The sequence of this T cell receptor beta chain was determined in a study of human T cells and chemical hapten exposure. Study at large: The study sensitized with 2% DPC on a 2 cm by 2 cm patch of upper inner arm skin. In the approximately 24-week study, patients were dosed weekly with diphenylcyclopropenone on the scalp throughout.

This clonotype has only a few counts. The time point was: pre-sensitization, week 0. Treatment given: therapeutic diphenylcyclopropenone sensitization with weekly scalp DPC. Patch tests were applied only after blood draws. The V gene's germline CDR1 is LNHDA and CDR2 SQIVND (reference sequence). Deletions cut 8 bases from V and 4 bases from J, with 14 bases between. The CDR3 is made up of 14 amino acids. TCRdb reprocessed the RACE reads via MiXCR and lists one record per CDR3 protein. The table has over 70,000 distinct CDR3 sequences, about 14% seen once. The sequences come from whole blood, collected in connection with sensitization to the hapten diphenylcyclopropenone (DPC). This chain links TRBV19 with TRBJ2-2, with D perhaps assigned TRBD1 or TRBD2 (5 bases each). The clonotype comes from a woman aged 50 to 60 with alopecia areata. Some clones in this sample may be carry-over from other donors' samples. The chain's CDR3 is CASFPGRITGELFF. The CDR3 nucleotides are TGTGCCAGTTTCCCGGGACGGATCACCGGGGAGCTGTTTTTT.